This TCR beta chain was sequenced during a study of blood T cell repertoires in COVID-19. Here immunoSEQ multiplex PCR was the method, and the copy in TCRdb shows in-frame clones only, minus some. This sample has roughly 170,000 clones, with about 78% found just once. Deletions cut 2 bases from V and 0 bases from J, with 13 bases between. Germline CDR1 SNHLY, CDR2 FYNNEI. This CDR3 is built from 16 residues. This clone appeared a few times. This clonotype originated in a woman between 50 and 59 years old who had recovered from COVID-19. Sequencing input: PBMCs or T cells enriched from blood (not recorded which). This chain links TRBV2 with TRBJ2-5; tentatively, D is TRBD2 (5 bases). This CDR3 is CASSEIKAVYQETQYF. DNA for the CDR3: TGTGCCAGCAGTGAAATAAAAGCGGTGTACCAAGAGACCCAGTACTTC.